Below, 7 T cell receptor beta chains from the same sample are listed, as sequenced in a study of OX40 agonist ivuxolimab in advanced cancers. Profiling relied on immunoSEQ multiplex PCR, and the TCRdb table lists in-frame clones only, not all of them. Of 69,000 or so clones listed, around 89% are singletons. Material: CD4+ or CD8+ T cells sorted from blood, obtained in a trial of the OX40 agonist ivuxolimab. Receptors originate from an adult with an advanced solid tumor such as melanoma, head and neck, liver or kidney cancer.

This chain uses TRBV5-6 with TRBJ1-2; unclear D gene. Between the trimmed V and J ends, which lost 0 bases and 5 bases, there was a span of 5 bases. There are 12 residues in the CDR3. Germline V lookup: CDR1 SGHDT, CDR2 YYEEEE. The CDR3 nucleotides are TGTGCCAGCAGCTTGGAAGGGTATGGCTACACCTTC. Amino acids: CASSLEGYGYTF.

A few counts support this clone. CDR3 residues: CASTPEGQAGNTIYF. The CDR3 DNA is TGTGCCAGCACCCCTGAGGGACAGGCTGGAAACACCATATATTTT. The chain is built from TRBV6-6 and TRBJ1-3, with 8 bases that match TRBD1. J was trimmed by 2 bases and V by 7 bases; bases with no gene match: 7. The CDR3 runs to 15 residues. Germline CDR1 is MNHNY and CDR2 is SVGAGI (reference sequence).

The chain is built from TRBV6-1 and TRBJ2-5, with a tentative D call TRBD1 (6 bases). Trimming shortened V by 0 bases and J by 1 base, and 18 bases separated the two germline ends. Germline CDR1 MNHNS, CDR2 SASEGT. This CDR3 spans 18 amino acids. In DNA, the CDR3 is TGTGCCAGCAGTGAAGCCTTGGGGGCCGGCAATCCCCAAGAGACCCAGTACTTC. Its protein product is CASSEALGAGNPQETQYF.

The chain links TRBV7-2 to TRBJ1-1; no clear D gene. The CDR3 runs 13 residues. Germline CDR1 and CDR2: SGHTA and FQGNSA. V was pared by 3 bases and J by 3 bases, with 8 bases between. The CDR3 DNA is TGTGCCAGCAGCTTGGACGGATACACTGAAGCTTTCTTT. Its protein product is CASSLDGYTEAFF.

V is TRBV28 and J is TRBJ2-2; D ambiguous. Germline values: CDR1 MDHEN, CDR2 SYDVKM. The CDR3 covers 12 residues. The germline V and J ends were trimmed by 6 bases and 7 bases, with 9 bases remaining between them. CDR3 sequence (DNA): TGTGCCAGCAGACTGGACCTCGGGGAGCTGTTTTTT. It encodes CASRLDLGELFF. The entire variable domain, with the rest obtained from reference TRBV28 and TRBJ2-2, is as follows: DVKVTQSSRYLVKRTGEKVFLECVQDMDHENMFWYRQDPGLGLRLIYFSYDVKMKEKGDIPEGYSVSREKKERFSLILESASTNQTSMYLCASRLDLGELFFGEGSRLTVL.

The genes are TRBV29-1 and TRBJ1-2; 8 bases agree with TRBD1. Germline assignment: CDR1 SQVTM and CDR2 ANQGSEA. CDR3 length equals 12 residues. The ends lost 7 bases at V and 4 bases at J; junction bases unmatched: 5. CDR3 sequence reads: CSGAGGGYGYTF. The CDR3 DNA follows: TGCAGCGGTGCAGGGGGCGGCTATGGCTACACCTTC.

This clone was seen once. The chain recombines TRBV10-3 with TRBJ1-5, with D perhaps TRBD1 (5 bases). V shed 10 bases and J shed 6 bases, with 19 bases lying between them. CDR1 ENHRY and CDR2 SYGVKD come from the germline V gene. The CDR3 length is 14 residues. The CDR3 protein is CASSVRQGGQPQHF. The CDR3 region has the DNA TGTGCCAGCTCAGTTCGGCAGGGCGGTCAGCCCCAGCATTTT.